Following are 8 T cell receptor beta chains from one sample sequenced in a study of breast tumors, draining lymph nodes, adjacent tissues. TCRdb called the multiplex PCR reads again in MiXCR, with one record for every CDR3 protein. The table includes tens of thousands of distinct CDR3 sequences, 23% detected once. Sequenced sample: breast tumor tissue. The source of these receptors is a female donor with breast cancer. Some clones in this sample may be carry-over from other donors' samples.

The chain recombines TRBV6-6 with TRBJ1-3; D may be TRBD1 (6 bases). Trimming pared 4 bases from V and 5 bases from J, leaving 12 bases between. Germline CDR1 reads MNHNY; CDR2 reads SVGAGI (reference sequence). The CDR3 consists of 14 residues. CDR3 DNA: TGTGCCAGCAGTTTCTACAGGGTTAGAAACACCATATATTTT. It yields the protein CASSFYRVRNTIYF.

The chain couples TRBV20-1 to TRBJ1-1, with D maybe TRBD1 (5 bases). The length of the CDR3 is 16 residues. CDR1 and CDR2 from the germline V gene are DFQATT and SNEGSKA (reference sequence). The V end was cut by 3 bases, the J end by 3 bases, with 20 bases between. In DNA, the CDR3 is TGCAGTGCTAGGTGGGAAGGGGAATGGAGGGACACTGAAGCTTTCTTT. Translated: CSARWEGEWRDTEAFF.

This clonotype was recorded at least ten times. V gene TRBV19 combines with J gene TRBJ2-7; D remains unclear. Germline lookup yields CDR1 LNHDA and CDR2 SQIVND (reference sequence). The CDR3 is made up of 14 amino acids. Trimming cost V 1 base and J 2 bases, with 9 bases left between them. CDR3 sequence reads: CASSIVAGPYEQYF. Here the CDR3 DNA reads TGTGCCAGTAGTATAGTTGCAGGTCCCTACGAGCAGTACTTC.

This clonotype was recorded many times. The gene calls are TRBV20-1 and TRBJ1-2, with D uncertain. Germline CDR1 is DFQATT and CDR2 is SNEGSKA (reference sequence). The CDR3 is made up of 13 amino acids. V shed 0 bases and J shed 3 bases, with 8 bases lying between them. The CDR3 here is CSARDAVHYGYTF. CDR3 bases: TGCAGTGCTAGAGATGCAGTCCACTATGGCTACACCTTC.

The chain carries TRBV11-3 and TRBJ2-1; the match to TRBD2 covers 7 bases. V lost 2 bases to trimming and J lost 9 bases; unmatched junction nucleotides: 10. The CDR3 is made up of 15 amino acids. CDR1 is SGHNT, CDR2 YENEEA, per germline. CDR3 protein: CASSLSGTFHSEQFF. Here the CDR3 DNA reads TGTGCCAGCAGCTTAAGCGGGACCTTCCACAGTGAGCAGTTCTTC.

This clonotype was seen many times. The chain links TRBV29-1 to TRBJ2-1; 13 nucleotides match TRBD2. This CDR3 region has 20 residues. Germline lookup yields CDR1 SQVTM and CDR2 ANQGSEA. The junction had 19 bases not matched to a gene; V was cut back by 0 bases and J by 8 bases. In nucleotides, the CDR3 is TGCAGCGTTGAAGATCTTCTGGGACTAGCGGGACCCGCCACTACTTATGAGCAGTTCTTC. Protein: CSVEDLLGLAGPATTYEQFF.

This clonotype was seen many times. This chain connects TRBV12-3 or TRBV12-4 to TRBJ2-1; 8 bases fit TRBD1. The length of the CDR3 is 15 residues. V was clipped by 6 bases and J by 1 base; unmatched bases: 5. In DNA form, the CDR3 reads TGTGCCAGCAGCAGCCAGGGGGCTTCCTACAATGAGCAGTTCTTC. Protein product: CASSSQGASYNEQFF.

This clonotype was counted at least ten times. CDR3 bases: TGTGCCAGCAGCCTCACTAGCGGGGACTACAATGAGCAGTTCTTC. As protein: CASSLTSGDYNEQFF. This chain links TRBV11-2 with TRBJ2-1, with 10 nucleotides matching TRBD2. Losses at the gene ends were 5 bases for V and 3 bases for J; bases not matched to a gene: 4. Germline V gene sequence: CDR1 SGHAT, CDR2 FQNNGV. The CDR3 length is 15 residues.